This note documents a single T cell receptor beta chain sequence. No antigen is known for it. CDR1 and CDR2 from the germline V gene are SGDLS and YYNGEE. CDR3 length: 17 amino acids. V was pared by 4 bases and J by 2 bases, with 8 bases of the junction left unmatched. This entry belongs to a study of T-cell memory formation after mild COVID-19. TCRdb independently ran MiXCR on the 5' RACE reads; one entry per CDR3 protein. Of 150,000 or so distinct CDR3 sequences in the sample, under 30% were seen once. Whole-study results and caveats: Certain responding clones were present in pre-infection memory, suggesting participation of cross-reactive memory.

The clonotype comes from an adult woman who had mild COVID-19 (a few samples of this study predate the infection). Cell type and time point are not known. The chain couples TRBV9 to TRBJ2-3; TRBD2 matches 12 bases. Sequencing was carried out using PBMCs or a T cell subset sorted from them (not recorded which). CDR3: CASSPSASGGATDTQYF. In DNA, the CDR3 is TGTGCCAGCAGCCCTAGTGCTAGCGGGGGGGCCACAGATACGCAGTATTTT.